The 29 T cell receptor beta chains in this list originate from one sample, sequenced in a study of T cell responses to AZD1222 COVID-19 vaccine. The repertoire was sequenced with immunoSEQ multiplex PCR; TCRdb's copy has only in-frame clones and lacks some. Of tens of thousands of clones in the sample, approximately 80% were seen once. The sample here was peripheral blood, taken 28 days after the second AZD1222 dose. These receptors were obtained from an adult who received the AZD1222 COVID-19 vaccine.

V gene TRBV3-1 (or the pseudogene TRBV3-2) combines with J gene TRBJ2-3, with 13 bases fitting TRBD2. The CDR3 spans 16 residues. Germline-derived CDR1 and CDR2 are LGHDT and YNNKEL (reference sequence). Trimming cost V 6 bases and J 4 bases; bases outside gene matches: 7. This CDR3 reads CASSLLAGGPSDTQYF. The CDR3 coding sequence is TGTGCCAGCAGTCTACTAGCGGGGGGGCCTTCAGATACGCAGTATTTT.

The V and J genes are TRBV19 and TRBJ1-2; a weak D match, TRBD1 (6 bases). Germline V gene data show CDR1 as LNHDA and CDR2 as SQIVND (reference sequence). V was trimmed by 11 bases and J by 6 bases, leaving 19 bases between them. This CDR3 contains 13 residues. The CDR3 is CACYSTGTNGYTF. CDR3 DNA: TGTGCCTGTTATTCGACAGGAACGAATGGCTACACCTTC. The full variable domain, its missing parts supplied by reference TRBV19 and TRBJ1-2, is DGGITQSPKYLFRKEGQNVTLSCEQNLNHDAMYWYRQDPGQGLRLIYYSQIVNDFQKGDIAEGYSVSREKKESFPLTVTSAQKNPTAFYLCACYSTGTNGYTFGSGTRLTVV.

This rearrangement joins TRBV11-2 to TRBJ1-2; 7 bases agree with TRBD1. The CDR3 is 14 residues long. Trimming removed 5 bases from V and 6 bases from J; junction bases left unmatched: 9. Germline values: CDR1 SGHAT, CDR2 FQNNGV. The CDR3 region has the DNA TGTGCCAGCAGCCAAATACAGGGGCTCGATGGCTACACCTTC. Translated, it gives CASSQIQGLDGYTF.

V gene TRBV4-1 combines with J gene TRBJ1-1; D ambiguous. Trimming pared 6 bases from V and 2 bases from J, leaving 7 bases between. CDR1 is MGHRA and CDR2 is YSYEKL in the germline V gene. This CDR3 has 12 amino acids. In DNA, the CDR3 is TGCGCCAGCAGGGGATATAACACTGAAGCTTTCTTT. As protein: CASRGYNTEAFF.

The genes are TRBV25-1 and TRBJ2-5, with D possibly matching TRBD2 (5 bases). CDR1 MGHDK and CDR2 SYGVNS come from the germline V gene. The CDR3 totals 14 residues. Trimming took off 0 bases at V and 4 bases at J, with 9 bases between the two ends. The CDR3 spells CASSEYGVRETQYF. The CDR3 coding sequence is TGTGCCAGCAGTGAATACGGGGTTCGAGAGACCCAGTACTTC.

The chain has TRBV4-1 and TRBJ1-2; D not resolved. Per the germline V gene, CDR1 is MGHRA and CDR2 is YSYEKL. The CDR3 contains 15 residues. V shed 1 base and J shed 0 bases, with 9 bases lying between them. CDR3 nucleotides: TGCGCCAGCAGCCAAGTGAGAGATGCTAACTATGGCTACACCTTC. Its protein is CASSQVRDANYGYTF.

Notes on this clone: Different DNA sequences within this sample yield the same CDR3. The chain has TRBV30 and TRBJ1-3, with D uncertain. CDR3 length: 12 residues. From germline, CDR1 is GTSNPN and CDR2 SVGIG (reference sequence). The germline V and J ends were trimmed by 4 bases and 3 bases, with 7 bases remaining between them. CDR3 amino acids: CAWTLSGNTIYF. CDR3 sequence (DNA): TGTGCCTGGACTTTAAGTGGAAACACCATATATTTT.

CDR3 DNA: TGTGCCAGCAGCGAGGGACAGGGGGCCCATGAGCAGTTCTTC. Translated, it gives CASSEGQGAHEQFF. The chain uses TRBV5-5 and TRBJ2-1; 12 bases are a match to TRBD1. J gave up 8 bases and V 4 bases, and 4 bases lay outside the gene matches. This CDR3 has 14 amino acids. Germline V lookup: CDR1 SGHKS, CDR2 YYEKEE (reference sequence).

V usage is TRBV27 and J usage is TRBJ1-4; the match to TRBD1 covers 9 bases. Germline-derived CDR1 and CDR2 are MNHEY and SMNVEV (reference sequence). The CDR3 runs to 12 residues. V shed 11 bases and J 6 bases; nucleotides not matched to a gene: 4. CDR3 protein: CAGRTGDEKLFF. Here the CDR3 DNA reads TGTGCCGGAAGGACAGGGGATGAAAAACTGTTTTTT.

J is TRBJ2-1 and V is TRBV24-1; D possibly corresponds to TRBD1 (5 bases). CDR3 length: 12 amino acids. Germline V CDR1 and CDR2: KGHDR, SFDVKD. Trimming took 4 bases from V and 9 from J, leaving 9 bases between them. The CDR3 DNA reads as TGTGCCACCAGTGAGACAGTCACTGAGCAGTTCTTC. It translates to CATSETVTEQFF.

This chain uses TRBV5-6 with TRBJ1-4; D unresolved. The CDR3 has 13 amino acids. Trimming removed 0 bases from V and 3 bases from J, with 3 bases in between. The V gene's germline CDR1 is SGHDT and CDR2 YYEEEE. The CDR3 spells CASSLGANEKLFF. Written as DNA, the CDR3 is TGTGCCAGCAGCTTGGGGGCTAATGAAAAACTGTTTTTT.

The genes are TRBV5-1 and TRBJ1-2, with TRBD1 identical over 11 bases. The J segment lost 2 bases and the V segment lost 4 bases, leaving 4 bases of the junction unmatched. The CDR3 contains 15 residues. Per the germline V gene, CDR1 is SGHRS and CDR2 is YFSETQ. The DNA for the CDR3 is TGCGCCAGCAGCGTGGACAGGGGGCTCAACTATGGCTACACCTTC. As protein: CASSVDRGLNYGYTF.

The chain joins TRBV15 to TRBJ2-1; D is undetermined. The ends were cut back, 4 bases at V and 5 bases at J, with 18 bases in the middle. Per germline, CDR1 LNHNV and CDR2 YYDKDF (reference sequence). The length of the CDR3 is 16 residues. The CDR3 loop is CATSIPGPAYNNEQFF. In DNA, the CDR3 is TGTGCCACCAGCATTCCTGGGCCTGCCTACAACAATGAGCAGTTCTTC. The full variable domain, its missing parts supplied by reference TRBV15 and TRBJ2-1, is DAMVIQNPRYQVTQFGKPVTLSCSQTLNHNVMYWYQQKSSQAPKLLFHYYDKDFNNEADTPDNFQSRRPNTSFCFLDIRSPGLGDTAMYLCATSIPGPAYNNEQFFGPGTRLTVL.

The CDR3 nucleotides are TGTGCCAGCAGCTTGGGCGGGGACAGATGGAACACTGAAGCTTTCTTT. Translated, it gives CASSLGGDRWNTEAFF. This chain connects TRBV5-4 to TRBJ1-1, with TRBD1 matching 7 bases. V was clipped by 0 bases and J by 1 base; unmatched bases: 6. The CDR3 contains 16 residues. The germline gives CDR1 SGHNT, CDR2 YYREEE (reference sequence). Combining the CDR3 with reference TRBV5-4 and TRBJ1-1 gives the whole variable domain ETGVTQSPTHLIKTRGQQVTLRCSSQSGHNTVSWYQQALGQGPQFIFQYYREEENGRGNFPPRFSGLQFPNYSSELNVNALELDDSALYLCASSLGGDRWNTEAFFGQGTRLTVV.

This CDR3 reads CASSVGPGEDEKLFF. Written as DNA, the CDR3 is TGTGCCAGCAGCGTAGGTCCGGGCGAAGATGAAAAACTGTTTTTT. This chain connects TRBV9 to TRBJ1-4; the D is unclear. Trimming removed 0 bases from V and 6 bases from J, with 12 bases in between. The CDR3 runs to 15 residues. Germline-derived CDR1 and CDR2 are SGDLS and YYNGEE.

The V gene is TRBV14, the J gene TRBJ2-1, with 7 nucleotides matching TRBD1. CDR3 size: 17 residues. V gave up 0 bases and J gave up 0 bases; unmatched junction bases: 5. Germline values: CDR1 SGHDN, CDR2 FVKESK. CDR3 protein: CASSQDRGLGSYNEQFF. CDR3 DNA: TGTGCCAGCAGCCAAGATAGGGGGCTGGGCTCCTACAATGAGCAGTTCTTC.

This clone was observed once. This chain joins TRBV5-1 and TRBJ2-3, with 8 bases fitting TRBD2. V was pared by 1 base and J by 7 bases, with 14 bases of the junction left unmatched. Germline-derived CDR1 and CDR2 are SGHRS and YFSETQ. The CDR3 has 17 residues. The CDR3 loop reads CASSLSLSGGPGHTQYF. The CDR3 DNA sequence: TGCGCCAGCAGCTTGTCTTTGTCGGGGGGGCCAGGACATACGCAGTATTTT.

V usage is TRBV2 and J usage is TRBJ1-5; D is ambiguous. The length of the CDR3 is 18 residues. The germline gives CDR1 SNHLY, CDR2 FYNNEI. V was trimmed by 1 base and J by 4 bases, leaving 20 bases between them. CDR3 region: CASSEEQPSRWLNQPQHF. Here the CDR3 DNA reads TGTGCCAGCAGTGAAGAACAACCATCAAGGTGGCTGAATCAGCCCCAGCATTTT. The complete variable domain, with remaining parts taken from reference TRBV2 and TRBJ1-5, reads EPEVTQTPSHQVTQMGQEVILRCVPISNHLYFYWYRQILGQKVEFLVSFYNNEISEKSEIFDDQFSVERPDGSNFTLKIRSTKLEDSAMYFCASSEEQPSRWLNQPQHFGDGTRLSIL.

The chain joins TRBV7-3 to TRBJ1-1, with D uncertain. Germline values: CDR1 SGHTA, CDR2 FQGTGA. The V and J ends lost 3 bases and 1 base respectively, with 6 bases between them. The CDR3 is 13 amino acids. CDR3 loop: CASSFDWNTEAFF. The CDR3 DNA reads TGTGCCAGCAGCTTCGATTGGAACACTGAAGCTTTCTTT.

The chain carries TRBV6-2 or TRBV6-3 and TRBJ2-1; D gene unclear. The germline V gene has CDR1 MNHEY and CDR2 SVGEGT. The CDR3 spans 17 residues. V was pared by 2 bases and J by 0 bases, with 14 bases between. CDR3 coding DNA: TGTGCCAGCAGTTACCAGAATCGGCCCCGCTCCTACAATGAGCAGTTCTTC. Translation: CASSYQNRPRSYNEQFF.

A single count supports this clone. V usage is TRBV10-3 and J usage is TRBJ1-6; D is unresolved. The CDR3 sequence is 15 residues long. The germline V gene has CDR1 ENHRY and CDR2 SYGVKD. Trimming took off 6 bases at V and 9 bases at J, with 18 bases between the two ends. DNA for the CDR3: TGTGCCATCAGGGTTGCGGCCGCGGTTCGTTCACCCCTCCACTTT. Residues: CAIRVAAAVRSPLHF.

The CDR3, as DNA: TGTGCCAGCAGTGAATATAGTGGATATGGCTACACCTTC. Translation: CASSEYSGYGYTF. V usage is TRBV6-1 and J usage is TRBJ1-2; D not certain. The CDR3 has 13 amino acids. V dropped 2 bases and J dropped 5 bases, with 9 bases sitting between them. The V gene's germline CDR1 is MNHNS and CDR2 SASEGT.

CDR3 sequence: CASSLQGADTEAFF. CDR3 in DNA: TGTGCCAGCAGCTTACAGGGGGCGGACACTGAAGCTTTCTTT. The V call is TRBV7-8, the J call TRBJ1-1; 8 nucleotides align to TRBD1. Germline lookup yields CDR1 SGHVS and CDR2 FQNEAQ. V shed 2 bases, J shed 3 bases, and the junction held 2 bases outside the gene matches. This CDR3 region has 14 residues.

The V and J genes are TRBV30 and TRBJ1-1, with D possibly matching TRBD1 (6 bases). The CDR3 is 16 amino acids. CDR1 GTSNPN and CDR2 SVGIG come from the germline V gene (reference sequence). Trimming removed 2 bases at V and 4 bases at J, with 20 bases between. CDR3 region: CAWSPTGTLMATEAFF. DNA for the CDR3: TGTGCCTGGAGTCCCACCGGGACATTGATGGCCACTGAAGCTTTCTTT.

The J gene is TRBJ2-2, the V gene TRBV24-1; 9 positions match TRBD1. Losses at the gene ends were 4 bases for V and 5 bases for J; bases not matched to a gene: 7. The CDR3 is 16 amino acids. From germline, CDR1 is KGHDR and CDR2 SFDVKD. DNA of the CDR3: TGTGCCACCAGTGACCAGGGACAGGGTTGGACCGGGGAGCTGTTTTTT. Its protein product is CATSDQGQGWTGELFF.

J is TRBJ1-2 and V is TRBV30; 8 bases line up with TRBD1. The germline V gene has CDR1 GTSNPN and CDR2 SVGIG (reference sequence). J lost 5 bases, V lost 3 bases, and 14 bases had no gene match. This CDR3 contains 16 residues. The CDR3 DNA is TGTGCCTGGAGGGATACGTTGTTGGACAGGGAGTATGGCTACACCTTC. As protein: CAWRDTLLDREYGYTF.

DNA of the CDR3: TGTGCCAGCAGCCCTAGGGGGCGTTCGAACACTGAAGCTTTCTTT. Translation: CASSPRGRSNTEAFF. This chain links TRBV7-2 with TRBJ1-1; 7 nucleotides line up with TRBD1. V lost 5 bases and J lost 1; bases outside the gene matches: 7. The CDR3 is 15 amino acids. CDR1 and CDR2 from the germline V gene are SGHTA and FQGNSA.

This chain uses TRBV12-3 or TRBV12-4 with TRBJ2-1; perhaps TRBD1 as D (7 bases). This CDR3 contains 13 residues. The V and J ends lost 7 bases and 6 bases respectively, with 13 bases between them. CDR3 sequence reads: CASTRGASNEQFF. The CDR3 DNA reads TGTGCCAGCACCAGGGGGGCAAGCAATGAGCAGTTCTTC.

As DNA, the CDR3 is TGTGCCAGCAGCGGCGGGCTACCGAACACTGAAGCTTTCTTT. Its translation is CASSGGLPNTEAFF. The V gene is TRBV9, the J gene TRBJ1-1; unclear D gene. This CDR3 contains 14 residues. Germline V gene lookup returns CDR1 SGDLS and CDR2 YYNGEE. Deletions cut 3 bases from V and 1 base from J, with 10 bases between.